The 24 T cell receptor beta chains below were found in one sample sequenced in a study of CD8 T cells in Susac syndrome. An amount of RNA that ranged from roughly 0.45 to 1 ug was reverse transcribed with random hexamers. TCRdb ran MiXCR on the immunoSEQ multiplex PCR reads and lists one entry per CDR3 protein. The sample consists of approximately 120,000 distinct CDR3 sequences, about 93% of them appearing once. The specimen sequenced was CD8+ T cells from PBMCs. The origin of the receptors is a human donor with multiple sclerosis.

The rearrangement uses TRBV5-6 and TRBJ2-2; TRBD2 matches at 14 bases. The CDR3 totals 19 residues. Germline-derived CDR1 and CDR2 are SGHDT and YYEEEE. Trimming took 6 bases from V and 6 from J; bases not matched to a gene: 16. Here the CDR3 reads CASTLKASPGLAGAGELFF. Here the CDR3 DNA reads TGTGCCAGCACCTTAAAGGCCTCTCCGGGACTAGCGGGAGCCGGGGAGCTGTTTTTT.

The table lists this clonotype with a count of one. V usage is TRBV30 and J usage is TRBJ2-7; TRBD1 or TRBD2 may be the D gene (5 bases each). Between the trimmed V and J ends, which lost 2 bases and 4 bases, there was a span of 21 bases. This CDR3 contains 16 residues. Germline CDR1 reads GTSNPN; CDR2 reads SVGIG (reference sequence). The chain's CDR3 is CAWSTGTLGSMYEQYF. Written as DNA, the CDR3 is TGTGCCTGGAGTACCGGGACCCTAGGGAGTATGTACGAGCAGTACTTC.

The CDR3 DNA sequence: TGCAGCGTTGAAGGCCAGAAAAACATTCAGTACTTC. This encodes CSVEGQKNIQYF. The chain combines TRBV29-1 with TRBJ2-4; D gene uncertain. CDR1 is SQVTM and CDR2 is ANQGSEA in the germline V gene. Trimming shortened V by 1 base and J by 4 bases, and 5 bases separated the two germline ends. This CDR3 region has 12 residues.

The chain is built from TRBV4-2 and TRBJ2-2, with 8 bases lining up with TRBD2. J was trimmed by 3 bases and V by 4 bases; bases with no gene match: 7. CDR3 length: 16 amino acids. Germline assignment: CDR1 LGHNA and CDR2 YNFKEQ. The CDR3 region has the DNA TGTGCCAGCAGCCCTGAGCGGGAGAGGGACACCGGGGAGCTGTTTTTT. Its protein product is CASSPERERDTGELFF.

This clonotype has only a few counts. This sequence joins TRBV27 and TRBJ1-1; D is undetermined. The germline V gene has CDR1 MNHEY and CDR2 SMNVEV (reference sequence). This CDR3 is 13 amino acids long. The germline V and J ends were trimmed by 3 bases and 4 bases, with 9 bases remaining between them. The CDR3 is CASSLGSGTEAFF. The CDR3 DNA is TGTGCCAGCAGTTTGGGTAGCGGCACTGAAGCTTTCTTT.

This rearrangement joins TRBV27 to TRBJ2-5; TRBD2 might be the D (5 bases). V lost 6 bases and J lost 5, with 13 bases in between. Germline values: CDR1 MNHEY, CDR2 SMNVEV (reference sequence). This CDR3 region has 13 residues. CDR3 sequence: CASSILRGETQYF. Written as DNA, the CDR3 is TGTGCCAGCAGCATCCTTCGAGGGGAGACCCAGTACTTC.

The chain employs TRBV24-1 and TRBJ2-1; no reliable D call. Trimming took off 2 bases at V and 10 bases at J, with 17 bases between the two ends. The CDR3 runs 15 residues. Per the germline V gene, CDR1 is KGHDR and CDR2 is SFDVKD. The CDR3 sequence: CATSDSGFQAREQFF. In nucleotides, the CDR3 is TGTGCCACCAGTGATTCAGGATTCCAAGCTAGGGAGCAGTTCTTC.

This chain links TRBV20-1 with TRBJ2-1; D perhaps matches TRBD2 (6 bases). Deletions cut 0 bases from V and 4 bases from J, with 19 bases between. The germline V gene has CDR1 DFQATT and CDR2 SNEGSKA (reference sequence). The CDR3 has 17 residues. CDR3 in DNA: TGCAGTGCTAGAGAAACGGGGGAGTGGAGTCGGTACAATGAGCAGTTCTTC. This gives the protein CSARETGEWSRYNEQFF.

In this sample, this clonotype turned up once. The V call is TRBV20-1, the J call TRBJ1-3; D remains ambiguous. This CDR3 comprises 11 residues. Per the germline V gene, CDR1 is DFQATT and CDR2 is SNEGSKA (reference sequence). Trimming removed 6 bases at V and 4 bases at J, with 7 bases between. CDR3 DNA sequence: TGCAGTGCACCACAGGGAAACACCATATATTTT. Translating gives CSAPQGNTIYF.

This clonotype was observed a single time. V usage is TRBV16 and J usage is TRBJ2-2; D gene ambiguous. CDR1 is KGHSY and CDR2 is FQNENV in the germline V gene. The V and J ends lost 0 bases and 7 bases respectively, with 6 bases between them. This CDR3 is built from 13 residues. The CDR3 DNA reads TGTGCCAGCAGCCAATCTGAGTTCGGGGAGCTGTTTTTT. Residues: CASSQSEFGELFF.

The J gene is TRBJ2-1, the V gene TRBV12-3 or TRBV12-4; possible D gene TRBD1, 5 bases. This CDR3 comprises 12 residues. V lost 6 bases to trimming and J lost 9 bases, with 12 bases between them. The CDR3 DNA sequence: TGTGCCAGCAGGTCAGGGTTAGGTGAGCAGTTCTTC. Amino acid sequence: CASRSGLGEQFF.

Only one count was recorded for this clonotype. The chain has TRBV7-9 and TRBJ2-6; 9 bases are a match to TRBD2. From germline, CDR1 is SEHNR and CDR2 FQNEAQ (reference sequence). The V gene end was trimmed by 5 bases and the J gene end by 0 bases; junction bases not matched to a gene: 11. The CDR3 is made up of 19 amino acids. CDR3 in DNA: TGTGCCAGCAGCGGAGGTGTTCTAGCGGGGTCCTCTGGGGCCAACGTCCTGACTTTC. Protein sequence: CASSGGVLAGSSGANVLTF.

V is TRBV6-6 and J is TRBJ1-2; D perhaps matches TRBD1 (6 bases). Per the germline V gene, CDR1 is MNHNY and CDR2 is SVGAGI (reference sequence). The germline V and J ends were trimmed by 5 bases and 5 bases, with 18 bases remaining between them. This CDR3 is built from 15 residues. The CDR3 spells CASSLSETGFYGYTF. The CDR3 DNA reads as TGTGCCAGCAGTCTTTCCGAAACAGGGTTTTATGGCTACACCTTC.

The V gene is TRBV19, the J gene TRBJ1-1; D not certain. Trimming pared 5 bases from V and 2 bases from J, leaving 6 bases between. There are 12 residues in the CDR3. The germline CDR1 and CDR2 sequences are LNHDA and SQIVND (reference sequence). CDR3 in DNA: TGTGCCAGTAGTGTAGCAAACACTGAAGCTTTCTTT. As protein: CASSVANTEAFF.

This chain links TRBV13 with TRBJ1-1; no clear D. Germline V lookup: CDR1 PRHDT, CDR2 FYEKMQ (reference sequence). The CDR3 has 14 amino acids. With 1 base removed from V and 0 bases from J, the gap between germline ends came to 6 bases. CDR3 amino acids: CASSLESMNTEAFF. CDR3 DNA: TGTGCCAGCAGCTTAGAATCGATGAACACTGAAGCTTTCTTT.

The V call is TRBV20-1, the J call TRBJ2-5; the D gene is possibly TRBD2 (6 bases). Germline CDR1 is DFQATT and CDR2 is SNEGSKA (reference sequence). The CDR3 covers 14 residues. The CDR3 sequence is CSRPGVYSQETQYF. The CDR3 DNA reads as TGCAGCCGTCCGGGGGTGTATAGCCAAGAGACCCAGTACTTC.

The J gene is TRBJ1-2, the V gene TRBV7-9; D is unresolved. Trimming stripped 5 bases from V and 4 bases from J, with 17 bases between. The germline CDR1 and CDR2 sequences are SEHNR and FQNEAQ (reference sequence). The CDR3 sequence is 15 residues long. The CDR3 DNA reads TGTGCCAGCAGCCATAACTATGGGCGGCCCTATGGCTACACCTTC. Residues: CASSHNYGRPYGYTF.

CDR3 region: CASSSSGENQPQHF. The CDR3 coding sequence is TGTGCCAGCAGCTCCTCCGGGGAAAATCAGCCCCAGCATTTT. This chain joins TRBV7-9 and TRBJ1-5; no firm D call. The V gene lost 4 bases and the J gene lost 4 bases, with 11 bases spanning the gap. The CDR3 has 14 amino acids. The germline CDR1 and CDR2 sequences are SEHNR and FQNEAQ (reference sequence).

V usage is TRBV15 and J usage is TRBJ2-7; 7 bases map to TRBD2. V lost 6 bases and J lost 3; bases outside the gene matches: 5. The germline gives CDR1 LNHNV, CDR2 YYDKDF (reference sequence). The CDR3 is 13 amino acids. The CDR3: CATSPERGYEQYF. The CDR3 DNA reads as TGTGCCACCAGTCCGGAGCGGGGCTACGAGCAGTACTTC. The full variable domain, in which reference TRBV15 and TRBJ2-7 provide the parts outside the CDR3, is DAMVIQNPRYQVTQFGKPVTLSCSQTLNHNVMYWYQQKSSQAPKLLFHYYDKDFNNEADTPDNFQSRRPNTSFCFLDIRSPGLGDTAMYLCATSPERGYEQYFGPGTRLTVT.

V is TRBV19 and J is TRBJ2-1; the D is unclear. Germline assignment: CDR1 LNHDA and CDR2 SQIVND (reference sequence). Trimming took off 5 bases at V and 7 bases at J, with 9 bases between the two ends. The CDR3 has 12 amino acids. The CDR3 coding sequence is TGTGCCAGTAGTCAGCTTAATAATGAGCAGTTCTTC. It is translated as CASSQLNNEQFF. The full variable domain, rest sourced from reference TRBV19 and TRBJ2-1, is DGGITQSPKYLFRKEGQNVTLSCEQNLNHDAMYWYRQDPGQGLRLIYYSQIVNDFQKGDIAEGYSVSREKKESFPLTVTSAQKNPTAFYLCASSQLNNEQFFGPGTRLTVL.

The genes are TRBV4-3 and TRBJ2-1, with D possibly TRBD2 on 5 matching bases. The CDR3 length is 16 residues. The ends were cut back, 0 bases at V and 8 bases at J, with 17 bases in the middle. Germline V CDR1 and CDR2: LGHNA, YSLEER. The CDR3 DNA is TGCGCCAGCAGCCAAGATCCCCCGACTAACGGGGATGAGCAGTTCTTC. Amino acids: CASSQDPPTNGDEQFF.

This chain links TRBV4-3 with TRBJ2-7; tentatively, D is TRBD2 (6 bases). This CDR3 spans 15 amino acids. The germline V gene encodes CDR1 LGHNA and CDR2 YSLEER. Trimming cost V 0 bases and J 3 bases, with 12 bases left between them. CDR3 sequence (DNA): TGCGCCAGCAGCCAAGATAGAACGGGGGTCTACGAGCAGTACTTC. This translates into CASSQDRTGVYEQYF.

The chain recombines TRBV4-3 with TRBJ2-3; D may be TRBD2 (6 bases). The germline V gene encodes CDR1 LGHNA and CDR2 YSLEER. The CDR3 consists of 16 residues. The V end lost 1 base, the J end lost 2 bases, and 13 bases lay between the germline ends. CDR3 in DNA: TGCGCCAGCAGCCAAGGGGGTAGCGGCCCCACAGATACGCAGTATTTT. Encoded protein: CASSQGGSGPTDTQYF.

This clonotype appeared a single time. This chain joins TRBV3-1 and TRBJ2-5; 10 bases match TRBD1. V lost 3 bases to trimming and J lost 3 bases; unmatched junction nucleotides: 13. The germline V gene encodes CDR1 LGHDT and CDR2 YNNKEL (reference sequence). The CDR3 is 18 amino acids. The CDR3, as DNA: TGTGCCAGCAGCCAGGAAACGCCGGGACAGGGGAAGGAAGAGACCCAGTACTTC. Protein product: CASSQETPGQGKEETQYF.